These 12 T cell receptor beta chains were all obtained from the same sample, sequenced in a study of CD8 T cell repertoires and HIV-1 epitope variants. Here immunoSEQ multiplex PCR was the method, and the copy in TCRdb shows in-frame clones only, minus some. The sample includes some 5,900 clones, 65% to 75% of them seen just once. Their antigen targets remain unknown. The sample consisted of cultured CD8+ T cells derived from PBMCs. All receptors derive from a male donor with HIV.

The V call is TRBV5-1, the J call TRBJ2-5; D might be TRBD1 or TRBD2, each matching 5 bases. CDR3 length: 15 residues. V was pared by 4 bases and J by 5 bases, with 18 bases between. Germline assignment: CDR1 SGHRS and CDR2 YFSETQ. The CDR3 DNA sequence: TGCGCCAGCAGCGAGGGACGGAGTAGTTGGGAGACCCAGTACTTC. Its protein product is CASSEGRSSWETQYF.

V is TRBV10-1 and J is TRBJ1-5, with TRBD1 matching over 8 bases. CDR1 and CDR2 from the germline V gene are WNHNN and SYGVQD (reference sequence). The CDR3 covers 14 residues. The ends lost 6 bases at V and 3 bases at J; junction bases unmatched: 4. The CDR3 region has the DNA TGCGCCAGCAGGGACAGGGATTCCAATCAGCCCCAGCATTTT. It specifies CASRDRDSNQPQHF.

The CDR3 nucleotides are TGTGCCAGCAGCTTATGGGGCAGCAAGAACACTGAAGCTTTCTTT. Amino acids: CASSLWGSKNTEAFF. The genes are TRBV7-2 and TRBJ1-1; possible D gene TRBD1, 5 bases. Germline CDR1 SGHTA, CDR2 FQGNSA. This CDR3 comprises 15 residues. The V gene lost 2 bases and the J gene lost 1 base, with 11 bases spanning the gap.

In nucleotides, the CDR3 is TGTGCCAGCCCGAGCGGGGAGGCCTACACAGATACGCAGTATTTT. It translates to CASPSGEAYTDTQYF. The rearrangement joins TRBV6-1 to TRBJ2-3, with 7 bases that match TRBD2. The J segment lost 2 bases and the V segment lost 8 bases, leaving 10 bases of the junction unmatched. Germline V lookup: CDR1 MNHNS, CDR2 SASEGT. This CDR3 region has 15 residues.

This chain joins TRBV5-6 and TRBJ2-1; TRBD2 is a possible D gene (6 bases). Germline CDR1 reads SGHDT; CDR2 reads YYEEEE. The CDR3 is 17 residues long. Trimming shortened V by 0 bases and J by 4 bases, and 17 bases separated the two germline ends. The CDR3 region has the DNA TGTGCCAGCAGCTTGGGAGGAGGTAGCGGACCGTACAATGAGCAGTTCTTC. Encoded protein: CASSLGGGSGPYNEQFF.

The chain couples TRBV5-4 to TRBJ2-7; D tentatively reads TRBD1 or TRBD2 (5 bases each). V lost 4 bases and J 4 bases, leaving 18 bases between the germline ends. Looked up from germline, CDR1 is SGHNT and CDR2 is YYREEE (reference sequence). The CDR3 runs to 15 residues. This CDR3 reads CASSPGGGFSYEQYF. Written as DNA, the CDR3 is TGTGCCAGCAGCCCCGGTGGGGGATTTTCGTACGAGCAGTACTTC.

This clone was observed a handful of times. This sequence joins TRBV6-5 and TRBJ2-7; D perhaps matches TRBD1 (6 bases). CDR3 length: 15 residues. Trimming stripped 2 bases from V and 6 bases from J, with 17 bases between. Germline V gene sequence: CDR1 MNHEY, CDR2 SVGAGI. DNA of the CDR3: TGTGCCAGCAGTTACACGCAACAGGGAAGTAGCGAGCAGTACTTC. Residues: CASSYTQQGSSEQYF.

This chain connects TRBV4-2 to TRBJ1-2, with 8 positions matching TRBD1. After removal of 4 bases from V and 6 bases from J, the junction contained 10 bases not matched to a gene. The germline gives CDR1 LGHNA, CDR2 YNFKEQ. The CDR3 extends over 15 amino acids. CDR3 sequence: CASSPRDRLLNGYTF. In nucleotides, the CDR3 is TGTGCCAGCAGCCCCCGGGACAGGCTATTAAATGGCTACACCTTC.

There are a few counts of this clone. The chain is built from TRBV28 and TRBJ1-5; no definite D call. The CDR3 totals 14 residues. Trimming removed 5 bases at V and 0 bases at J, with 8 bases between. Germline V gene data show CDR1 as MDHEN and CDR2 as SYDVKM. The CDR3 is CASSPSSSNQPQHF. The CDR3 DNA reads as TGTGCCAGCAGTCCCTCGAGTAGCAATCAGCCCCAGCATTTT. The full variable domain, in which reference TRBV28 and TRBJ1-5 provide the parts outside the CDR3, is DVKVTQSSRYLVKRTGEKVFLECVQDMDHENMFWYRQDPGLGLRLIYFSYDVKMKEKGDIPEGYSVSREKKERFSLILESASTNQTSMYLCASSPSSSNQPQHFGDGTRLSIL.

The chain is built from TRBV4-1 and TRBJ1-3; no clear D gene. V lost 0 bases and J lost 0, with 9 bases in between. This CDR3 region has 16 residues. Per germline, CDR1 MGHRA and CDR2 YSYEKL. For the CDR3, the DNA is TGCGCCAGCAGCCAAGATAACGGGATCTCTGGAAACACCATATATTTT. It codes for CASSQDNGISGNTIYF.

This clone turned up a few times. The chain joins TRBV19 to TRBJ1-3; the D is unclear. Trimming removed 3 bases from V and 4 bases from J, with 4 bases in between. The germline V gene has CDR1 LNHDA and CDR2 SQIVND (reference sequence). The CDR3 has 12 residues. CDR3 bases: TGTGCCAGTAGTATCGGGGGAAACACCATATATTTT. It is translated as CASSIGGNTIYF.

The gene calls are TRBV7-2 and TRBJ2-7, with D possibly being TRBD1 or TRBD2 (5 bases each). Trimming cost V 3 bases and J 6 bases, with 15 bases left between them. The CDR3 length is 14 residues. Germline values: CDR1 SGHTA, CDR2 FQGNSA. The CDR3 region is CASSFGQGAVEQYF. CDR3 coding DNA: TGTGCCAGCAGCTTCGGCCAGGGAGCGGTCGAGCAGTACTTC.